Presented here are 5 T cell receptor beta chains from one specimen sequenced in a study of blood T cell repertoires in COVID-19. Here immunoSEQ multiplex PCR was the method, and the copy in TCRdb shows in-frame clones only, minus some. The sample includes under 250,000 clones, 85% to 90% of them seen just once. Sequencing was performed on peripheral blood. The receptors shown here come from a man aged 50 or older with COVID-19, enrolled during active disease.

The chain employs TRBV4-2 and TRBJ2-1; 8 bases match TRBD2. Germline CDR1 LGHNA, CDR2 YNFKEQ. V lost 1 base, J lost 6 bases, and 8 bases stayed unmatched. CDR3 length equals 16 residues. DNA for the CDR3: TGTGCCAGCAGCCAAGCCATCGGGGGGGCCGGCAATGAGCAGTTCTTC. This encodes CASSQAIGGAGNEQFF.

CDR3 sequence reads: CAISAEDRDNSPLHF. Here the CDR3 DNA reads TGTGCCATCAGTGCTGAGGACAGGGACAATTCACCCCTCCACTTT. The genes are TRBV10-3 and TRBJ1-6, with 8 positions matching TRBD1. The germline gives CDR1 ENHRY, CDR2 SYGVKD. The trim removed 4 bases at V and 7 bases at J, leaving 6 bases unmatched. CDR3 length: 15 residues.

The chain recombines TRBV5-1 with TRBJ2-7; TRBD1 is a possible D gene (6 bases). V lost 0 bases to trimming and J lost 2 bases, with 9 bases between them. There are 14 residues in the CDR3. Germline CDR1 SGHRS, CDR2 YFSETQ. CDR3 bases: TGCGCCAGCAGCTTGGGACAGGAAGCCTACGAGCAGTACTTC. Protein product: CASSLGQEAYEQYF.

The chain carries TRBV19 and TRBJ1-4, with D maybe TRBD1 (5 bases). Trimming left V 5 bases short and J 4 bases short, with 14 bases between. The CDR3 is made up of 15 amino acids. Germline V gene sequence: CDR1 LNHDA, CDR2 SQIVND (reference sequence). The CDR3 DNA is TGTGCCAGTAGTGCGGGACGGATCGGTAATGAAAAACTGTTTTTT. Its protein product is CASSAGRIGNEKLFF.

The rearrangement uses TRBV6-5 and TRBJ1-1, with 8 bases aligning to TRBD1. J gave up 4 bases and V 5 bases, and 6 bases lay outside the gene matches. CDR1 is MNHEY, CDR2 SVGAGI, per germline. The CDR3 spans 14 residues. The chain's CDR3 is CASSLDRGGTEAFF. In DNA form, the CDR3 reads TGTGCCAGCAGTCTAGACAGGGGTGGCACTGAAGCTTTCTTT.